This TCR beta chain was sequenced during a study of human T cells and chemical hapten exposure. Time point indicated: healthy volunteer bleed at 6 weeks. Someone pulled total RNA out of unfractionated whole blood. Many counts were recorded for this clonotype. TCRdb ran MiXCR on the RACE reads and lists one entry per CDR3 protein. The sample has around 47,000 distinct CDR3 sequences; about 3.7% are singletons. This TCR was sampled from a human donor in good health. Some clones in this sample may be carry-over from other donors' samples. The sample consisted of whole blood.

CDR3 region: CASSFQGRSGNTIYF. In nucleotides, the CDR3 is TGTGCCAGCAGTTTTCAGGGAAGAAGTGGAAACACCATATATTTT. The chain couples TRBV12-3 or TRBV12-4 to TRBJ1-3, with D perhaps matching TRBD1 (5 bases). Trimming stripped 3 bases from V and 3 bases from J, with 12 bases between. The CDR3 contains 15 residues.